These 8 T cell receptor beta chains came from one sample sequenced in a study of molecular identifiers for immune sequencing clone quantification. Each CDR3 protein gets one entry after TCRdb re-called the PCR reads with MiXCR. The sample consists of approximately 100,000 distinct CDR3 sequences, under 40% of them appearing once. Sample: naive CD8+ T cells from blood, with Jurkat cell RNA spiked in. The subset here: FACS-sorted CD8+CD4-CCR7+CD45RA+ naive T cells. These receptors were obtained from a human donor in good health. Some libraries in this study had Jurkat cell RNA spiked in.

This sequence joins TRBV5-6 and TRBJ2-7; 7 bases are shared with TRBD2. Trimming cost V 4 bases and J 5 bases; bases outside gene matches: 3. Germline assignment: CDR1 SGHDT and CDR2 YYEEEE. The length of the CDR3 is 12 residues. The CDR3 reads CASSRGVNEQYF. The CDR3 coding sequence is TGTGCCAGCAGCCGGGGGGTGAACGAGCAGTACTTC.

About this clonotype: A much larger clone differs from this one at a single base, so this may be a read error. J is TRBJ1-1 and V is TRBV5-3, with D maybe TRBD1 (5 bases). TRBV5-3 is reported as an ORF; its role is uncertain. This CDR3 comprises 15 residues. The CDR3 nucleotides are TGTGCCAGCAGCTCCCCTCTCTCAGGGAACGCTGAAGCTTTCTTT. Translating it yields CASSSPLSGNAEAFF.

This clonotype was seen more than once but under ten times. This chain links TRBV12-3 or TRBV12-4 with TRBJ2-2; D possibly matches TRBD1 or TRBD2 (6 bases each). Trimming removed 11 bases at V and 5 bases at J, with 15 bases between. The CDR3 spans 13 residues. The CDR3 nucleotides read TGTGCCTTCCGAGGAGGGGGAACCGGGGAGCTGTTTTTT. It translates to CAFRGGGTGELFF.

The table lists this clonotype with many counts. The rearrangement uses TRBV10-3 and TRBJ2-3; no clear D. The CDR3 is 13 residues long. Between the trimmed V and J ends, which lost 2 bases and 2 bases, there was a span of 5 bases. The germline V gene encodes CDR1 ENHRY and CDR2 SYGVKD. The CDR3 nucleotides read TGTGCCATCAGTGAGATGGCCACAGATACGCAGTATTTT. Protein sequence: CAISEMATDTQYF.

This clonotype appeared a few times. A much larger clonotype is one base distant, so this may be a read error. DNA for the CDR3: TGTGCCGGCAGCGTCGGGTCAGATACGCAGTATTTT. Its translation is CAGSVGSDTQYF. The gene calls are TRBV9 and TRBJ2-3; D is uncertain. Germline V gene sequence: CDR1 SGDLS, CDR2 YYNGEE. The CDR3 sequence is 12 residues long.

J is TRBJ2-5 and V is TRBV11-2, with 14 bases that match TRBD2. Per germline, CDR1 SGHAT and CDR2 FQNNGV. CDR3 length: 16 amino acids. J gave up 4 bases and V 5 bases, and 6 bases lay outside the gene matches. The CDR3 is CASSKGLAGEIETQYF. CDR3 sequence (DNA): TGTGCCAGCAGCAAGGGACTAGCGGGAGAGATAGAGACCCAGTACTTC. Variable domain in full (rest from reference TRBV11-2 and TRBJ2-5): EAGVAQSPRYKIIEKRQSVAFWCNPISGHATLYWYQQILGQGPKLLIQFQNNGVVDDSQLPKDRFSAERLKGVDSTLKIQPAKLEDSAVYLCASSKGLAGEIETQYFGPGTRLLVL.

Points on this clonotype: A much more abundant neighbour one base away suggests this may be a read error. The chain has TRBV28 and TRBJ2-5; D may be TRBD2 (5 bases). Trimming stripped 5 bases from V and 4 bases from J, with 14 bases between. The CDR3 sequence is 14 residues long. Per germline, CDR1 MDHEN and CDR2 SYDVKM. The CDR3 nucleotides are TGTGCCAGCAGTCCGTGGGGAGTTCTAGAGACCCAGTACTTC. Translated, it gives CASSPWGVLETQYF.

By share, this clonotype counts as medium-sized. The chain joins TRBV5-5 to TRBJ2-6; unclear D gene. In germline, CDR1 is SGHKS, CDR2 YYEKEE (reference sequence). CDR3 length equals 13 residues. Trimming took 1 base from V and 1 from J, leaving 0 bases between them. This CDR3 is CASSLSGANVLTF. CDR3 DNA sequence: TGTGCCAGCAGCTTGTCTGGGGCCAACGTCCTGACTTTC.